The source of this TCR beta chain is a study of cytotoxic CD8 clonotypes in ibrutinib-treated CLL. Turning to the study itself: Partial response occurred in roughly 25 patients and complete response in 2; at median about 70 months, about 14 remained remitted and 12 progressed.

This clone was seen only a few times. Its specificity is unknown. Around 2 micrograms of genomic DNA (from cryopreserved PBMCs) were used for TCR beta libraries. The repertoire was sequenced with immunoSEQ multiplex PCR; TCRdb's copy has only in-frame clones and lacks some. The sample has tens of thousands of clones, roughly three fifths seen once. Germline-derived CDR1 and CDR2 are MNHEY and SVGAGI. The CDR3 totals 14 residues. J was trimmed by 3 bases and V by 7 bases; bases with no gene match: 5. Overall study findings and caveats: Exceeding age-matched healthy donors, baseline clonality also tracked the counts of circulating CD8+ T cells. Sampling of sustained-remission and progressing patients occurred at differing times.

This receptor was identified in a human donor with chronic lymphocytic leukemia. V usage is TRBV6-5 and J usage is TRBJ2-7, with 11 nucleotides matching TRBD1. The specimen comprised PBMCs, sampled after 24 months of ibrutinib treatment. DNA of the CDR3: TGTGCCAGCAATGGGGGGACAGGGGGCTACGAGCAGTACTTC. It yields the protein CASNGGTGGYEQYF.